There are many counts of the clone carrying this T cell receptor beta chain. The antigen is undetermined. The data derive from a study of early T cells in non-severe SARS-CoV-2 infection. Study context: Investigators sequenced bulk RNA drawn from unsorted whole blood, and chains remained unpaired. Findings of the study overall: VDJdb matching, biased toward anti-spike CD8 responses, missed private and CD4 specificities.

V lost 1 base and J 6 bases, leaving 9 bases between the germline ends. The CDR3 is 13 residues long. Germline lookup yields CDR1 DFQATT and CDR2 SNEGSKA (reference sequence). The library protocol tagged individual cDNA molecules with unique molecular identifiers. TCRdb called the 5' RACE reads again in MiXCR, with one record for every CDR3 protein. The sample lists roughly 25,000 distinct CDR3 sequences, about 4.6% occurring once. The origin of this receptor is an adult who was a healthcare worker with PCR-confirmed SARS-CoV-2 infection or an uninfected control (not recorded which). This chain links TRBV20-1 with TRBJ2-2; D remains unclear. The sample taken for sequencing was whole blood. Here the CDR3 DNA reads TGCAGTGCTAGAGTTCCAGTATCCGGGGAGCTGTTTTTT. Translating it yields CSARVPVSGELFF.